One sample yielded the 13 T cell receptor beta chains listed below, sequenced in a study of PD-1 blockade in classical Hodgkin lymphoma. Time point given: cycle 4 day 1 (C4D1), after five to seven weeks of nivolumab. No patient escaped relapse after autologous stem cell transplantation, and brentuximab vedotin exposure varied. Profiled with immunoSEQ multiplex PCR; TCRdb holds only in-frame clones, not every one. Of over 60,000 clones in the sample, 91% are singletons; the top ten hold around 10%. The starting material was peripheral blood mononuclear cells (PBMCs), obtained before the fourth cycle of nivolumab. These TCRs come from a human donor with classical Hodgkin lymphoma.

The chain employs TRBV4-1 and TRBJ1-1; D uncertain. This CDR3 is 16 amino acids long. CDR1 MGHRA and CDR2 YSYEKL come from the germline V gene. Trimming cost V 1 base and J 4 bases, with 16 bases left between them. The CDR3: CASSQASFRVGTEAFF. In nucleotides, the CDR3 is TGCGCCAGCAGCCAAGCGAGCTTCCGGGTTGGCACTGAAGCTTTCTTT.

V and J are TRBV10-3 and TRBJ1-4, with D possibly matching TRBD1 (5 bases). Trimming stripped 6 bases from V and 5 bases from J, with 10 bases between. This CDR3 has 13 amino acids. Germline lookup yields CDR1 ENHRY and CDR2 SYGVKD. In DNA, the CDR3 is TGTGCCATCAGCCGGGGACTAAATGAAAAACTGTTTTTT. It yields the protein CAISRGLNEKLFF.

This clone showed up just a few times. CDR3 residues: CASSPGPPPLHF. In DNA, the CDR3 is TGTGCCAGCAGCCCGGGCCCTCCCCCCCTCCACTTT. The chain is built from TRBV7-9 and TRBJ1-6; D is uncertain. V lost 5 bases and J lost 13, with 12 bases in between. The germline gives CDR1 SEHNR, CDR2 FQNEAQ (reference sequence). CDR3 length: 12 amino acids.

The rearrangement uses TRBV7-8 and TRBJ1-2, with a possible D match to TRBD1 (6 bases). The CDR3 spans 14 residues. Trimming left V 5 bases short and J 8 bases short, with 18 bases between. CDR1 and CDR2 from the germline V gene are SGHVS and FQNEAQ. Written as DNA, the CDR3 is TGTGCCAGCAGCCCAGGGGACACCTATGTAGGCTACACCTTC. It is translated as CASSPGDTYVGYTF.

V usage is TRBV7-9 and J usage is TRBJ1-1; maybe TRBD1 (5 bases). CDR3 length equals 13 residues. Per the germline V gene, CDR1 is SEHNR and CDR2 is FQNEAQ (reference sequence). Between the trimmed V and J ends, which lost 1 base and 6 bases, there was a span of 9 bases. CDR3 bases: TGTGCCAGCAGCTTAGAGGCAGGGTCTGAAGCTTTCTTT. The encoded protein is CASSLEAGSEAFF.

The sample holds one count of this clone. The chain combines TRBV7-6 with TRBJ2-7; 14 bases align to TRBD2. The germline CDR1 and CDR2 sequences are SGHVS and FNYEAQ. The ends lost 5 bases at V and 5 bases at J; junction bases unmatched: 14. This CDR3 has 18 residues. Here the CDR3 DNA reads TGTGCCAGCAGCACCCGACTAGCGGGGGGGCCAACGGAGGACGAGCAGTACTTC. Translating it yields CASSTRLAGGPTEDEQYF.

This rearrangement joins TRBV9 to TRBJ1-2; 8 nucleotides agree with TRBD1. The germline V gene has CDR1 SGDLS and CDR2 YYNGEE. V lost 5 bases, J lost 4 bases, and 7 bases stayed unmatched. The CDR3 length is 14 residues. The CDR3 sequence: CASSSGTGTYGYTF. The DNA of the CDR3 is TGTGCCAGCAGTTCCGGGACAGGCACCTATGGCTACACCTTC.

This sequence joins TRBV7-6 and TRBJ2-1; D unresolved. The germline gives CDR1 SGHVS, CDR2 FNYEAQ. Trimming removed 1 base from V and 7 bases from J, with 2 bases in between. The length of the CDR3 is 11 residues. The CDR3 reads CASSLGNEQFF. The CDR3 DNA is TGTGCCAGCAGCTTAGGGAATGAGCAGTTCTTC.

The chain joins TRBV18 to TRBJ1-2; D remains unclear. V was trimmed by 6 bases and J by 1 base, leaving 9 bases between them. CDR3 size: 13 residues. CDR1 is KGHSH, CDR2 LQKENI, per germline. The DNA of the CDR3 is TGTGCCAGCTCGCCCCAGGATAACTATGGCTACACCTTC. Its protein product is CASSPQDNYGYTF. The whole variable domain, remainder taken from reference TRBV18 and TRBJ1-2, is NAGVMQNPRHLVRRRGQEARLRCSPMKGHSHVYWYRQLPEEGLKFMVYLQKENIIDESGMPKERFSAEFPKEGPSILRIQQVVRGDSAAYFCASSPQDNYGYTFGSGTRLTVV.

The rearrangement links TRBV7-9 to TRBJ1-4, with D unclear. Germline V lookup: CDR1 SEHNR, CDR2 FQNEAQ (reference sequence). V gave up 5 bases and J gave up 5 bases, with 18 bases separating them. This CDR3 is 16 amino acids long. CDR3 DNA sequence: TGTGCCAGCAGCCCGAGCCGGGGTTGGCCGAATGAAAAACTGTTTTTT. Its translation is CASSPSRGWPNEKLFF.

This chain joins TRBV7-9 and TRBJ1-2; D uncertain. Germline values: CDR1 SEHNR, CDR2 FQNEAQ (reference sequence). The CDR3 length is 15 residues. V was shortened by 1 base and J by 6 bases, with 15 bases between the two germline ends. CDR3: CASSLGGHGEDGYTF. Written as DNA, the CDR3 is TGTGCCAGCAGCTTAGGCGGTCACGGGGAAGATGGCTACACCTTC.

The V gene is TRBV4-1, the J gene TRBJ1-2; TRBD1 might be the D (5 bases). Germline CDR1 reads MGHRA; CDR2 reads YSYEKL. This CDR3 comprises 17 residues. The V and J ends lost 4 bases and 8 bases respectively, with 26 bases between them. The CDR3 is CASSPRSGNQGIGGYTF. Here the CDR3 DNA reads TGCGCCAGCAGCCCCCGGTCTGGGAACCAGGGTATAGGCGGCTACACCTTC.

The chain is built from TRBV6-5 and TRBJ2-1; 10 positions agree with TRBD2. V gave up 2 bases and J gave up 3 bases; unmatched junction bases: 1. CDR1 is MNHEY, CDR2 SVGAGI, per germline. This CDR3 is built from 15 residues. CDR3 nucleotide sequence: TGTGCCAGCAGTTACACTAGCGGGGACTACAATGAGCAGTTCTTC. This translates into CASSYTSGDYNEQFF.